This entry lists 16 T cell receptor beta chains sequenced from one sample in a study of blood T cells in healthy people across ages. Primers used in a second PCR of about 7 to 12 cycles were a sample-barcoded 5' primer and a J-beta primer mix. TCRdb analysed the 5' RACE reads with MiXCR anew, one entry per CDR3 protein. The profile shows some 1.5 million distinct CDR3 sequences, roughly 43% of them singletons. Sequenced input: blood. The receptors were sampled from a young woman in good health.

This clonotype was observed once. The rearrangement uses TRBV6-1 and TRBJ2-1; D perhaps matches TRBD2 (6 bases). Trimming pared 2 bases from V and 9 bases from J, leaving 17 bases between. The CDR3 has 15 residues. The germline V gene encodes CDR1 MNHNS and CDR2 SASEGT. The CDR3 sequence: CASSEWRGSFGEQFF. The CDR3 DNA sequence: TGTGCCAGCAGTGAATGGCGGGGATCCTTCGGTGAGCAGTTCTTC.

The V and J genes are TRBV20-1 and TRBJ2-5; 14 bases align to TRBD2. The assigned J gene may be wrong: the sequence end matches TRBJ2-7 better. From germline, CDR1 is DFQATT and CDR2 SNEGSKA (reference sequence). The CDR3 consists of 17 residues. The CDR3 nucleotides are TGCAGTGCTAGAGATCCCGGGACTAGCGGGGGAGCCTACGAGCAGTACTTC. This gives the protein CSARDPGTSGGAYEQYF.

This rearrangement joins TRBV29-1 to TRBJ2-1; no clear D. Germline V CDR1 and CDR2: SQVTM, ANQGSEA. The V gene lost 7 bases and the J gene lost 2 bases, with 12 bases spanning the gap. The CDR3 loop spans 13 amino acids. In nucleotides, the CDR3 is TGCAGCGGGACCGGGTCCCCCTACAATGAGCAGTTCTTC. As protein: CSGTGSPYNEQFF.

This clonotype was picked up a small number of times. The V call is TRBV4-1, the J call TRBJ1-1; D is perhaps TRBD1 (6 bases). This CDR3 has 15 residues. Trimming removed 1 base from V and 2 bases from J, with 11 bases in between. Germline CDR1 MGHRA, CDR2 YSYEKL. The DNA of the CDR3 is TGCGCCAGCAGCCAAGTCCAGGGGTTAAACACTGAAGCTTTCTTT. Translated, it gives CASSQVQGLNTEAFF.

This chain connects TRBV29-1 to TRBJ2-3; 9 nucleotides match TRBD2. V lost 8 bases, J lost 2 bases, and 5 bases stayed unmatched. There are 13 residues in the CDR3. Germline assignment: CDR1 SQVTM and CDR2 ANQGSEA. The CDR3 reads CSMTSGYTDTQYF. The CDR3 DNA reads as TGCAGCATGACTAGCGGTTACACAGATACGCAGTATTTT.

The J gene is TRBJ1-1, the V gene TRBV12-3 or TRBV12-4; no clear D gene. CDR3 length: 13 amino acids. Deletions cut 5 bases from V and 1 base from J, with 8 bases between. CDR3 sequence: CASSDAGNTEAFF. For the CDR3, the DNA is TGTGCCAGCAGTGACGCAGGGAACACTGAAGCTTTCTTT.

The J gene is TRBJ2-3, the V gene TRBV7-2; no definite D call. Germline V lookup: CDR1 SGHTA, CDR2 FQGNSA. Trimming left V 3 bases short and J 5 bases short, with 9 bases between. The CDR3 is made up of 13 amino acids. In DNA form, the CDR3 reads TGTGCCAGCAGCTTGCATCGGGTAGATACGCAGTATTTT. This sequence encodes CASSLHRVDTQYF.

The chain employs TRBV3-1 and TRBJ2-7; D unclear. In germline, CDR1 is LGHDT, CDR2 YNNKEL (reference sequence). The CDR3 covers 16 residues. Trimming took 0 bases from V and 0 from J, leaving 12 bases between them. In DNA, the CDR3 is TGTGCCAGCAGCCAAGATTACCAGGTGATCTCCTACGAGCAGTACTTC. It translates to CASSQDYQVISYEQYF.

This clonotype has more than one count but fewer than ten. V and J are TRBV5-5 and TRBJ1-1, with D perhaps matching TRBD1 (5 bases). The CDR3 consists of 17 residues. In germline, CDR1 is SGHKS, CDR2 YYEKEE (reference sequence). V gave up 0 bases and J gave up 0 bases, with 15 bases separating them. The CDR3 DNA follows: TGTGCCAGCAGCTTGGGGGGCTGGAGTAACATGAACACTGAAGCTTTCTTT. It encodes CASSLGGWSNMNTEAFF.

Only a few counts were recorded for this clonotype. The chain recombines TRBV20-1 with TRBJ1-5; TRBD1 is a possible D gene (6 bases). V was shortened by 2 bases and J by 1 base, with 18 bases between the two germline ends. CDR1 is DFQATT, CDR2 SNEGSKA, per germline (reference sequence). The CDR3 contains 17 residues. The CDR3 DNA follows: TGCAGTGCTAGATCGGGACATCTAAGGGGGAGCAATCAGCCCCAGCATTTT. Translating it yields CSARSGHLRGSNQPQHF.

This chain links TRBV29-1 with TRBJ1-1, with D hard to call. CDR1 is SQVTM and CDR2 is ANQGSEA in the germline V gene. Between the trimmed V and J ends, which lost 6 bases and 1 base, there was a span of 15 bases. The CDR3 contains 14 residues. This chain's CDR3 is CSVVGGVWNTEAFF. For the CDR3, the DNA is TGCAGCGTCGTCGGCGGGGTCTGGAACACTGAAGCTTTCTTT.

The chain recombines TRBV29-1 with TRBJ2-7; TRBD1 might be the D (5 bases). The V end lost 0 bases, the J end lost 6 bases, and 15 bases lay between the germline ends. The CDR3 loop spans 14 amino acids. Germline CDR1 is SQVTM and CDR2 is ANQGSEA. This CDR3 reads CSVEEGPGTAEQYF. The CDR3 nucleotides are TGCAGCGTTGAAGAGGGGCCGGGCACGGCCGAGCAGTACTTC.

Remarks on this clonotype: At one end the junction does not follow the germline gene, possibly because of a read error. The chain couples TRBV9 to TRBJ2-7; TRBD1 matches at 9 bases. Per the germline V gene, CDR1 is SGDLS and CDR2 is YYNGEE. The CDR3 loop spans 15 amino acids. The CDR3 spells CAGSVRGQGYTKQYF. The CDR3 DNA reads as TGTGCCGGCAGCGTAAGAGGACAGGGGTATACGAAGCAGTACTTC.

V usage is TRBV20-1 and J usage is TRBJ1-4, with D tentatively TRBD1 (6 bases). Germline CDR1 DFQATT, CDR2 SNEGSKA (reference sequence). This CDR3 is built from 12 residues. Trimming took off 4 bases at V and 10 bases at J, with 13 bases between the two ends. CDR3: CSANGGSGKLFF. Here the CDR3 DNA reads TGCAGTGCTAACGGGGGCAGCGGAAAACTGTTTTTT.

This clonotype has just a few counts. The J gene is TRBJ2-1, the V gene TRBV5-1; D is unclear. The CDR3 has 14 residues. From germline, CDR1 is SGHRS and CDR2 YFSETQ. With 4 bases removed from V and 0 bases from J, the gap between germline ends came to 8 bases. CDR3 sequence reads: CASSGESSYNEQFF. CDR3 DNA sequence: TGCGCCAGCAGCGGGGAAAGCTCCTACAATGAGCAGTTCTTC.

This clonotype was recorded many times. This chain connects TRBV2 to TRBJ2-1; 7 bases line up with TRBD1. V lost 5 bases and J lost 1; bases outside the gene matches: 5. This CDR3 spans 15 amino acids. Germline CDR1 is SNHLY and CDR2 is FYNNEI. The CDR3 nucleotides are TGTGCCAGCAGTCGGGACAGCCTATCCTACAATGAGCAGTTCTTC. Protein: CASSRDSLSYNEQFF.